The 30 T cell receptor beta chains below come from one sample, sequenced in a study of T cells in Graves' hyperthyroidism and ophthalmopathy. What was amplified from RNA transcripts were TCR beta CDR3 regions. The HTBI set primed first-round TCR CDR3 RT-PCR. One entry per CDR3 protein results from TCRdb running MiXCR on the multiplex PCR reads. Altogether approximately 400,000 distinct CDR3 sequences are present, around a quarter being singletons, with the ten largest covering around 79%. The sample consisted of blood. These TCRs come from a man aged 50-59 years with Graves' hyperthyroidism.

This clonotype has at least ten counts. J is TRBJ2-1 and V is TRBV3-1; no clear D. Per the germline V gene, CDR1 is LGHDT and CDR2 is YNNKEL (reference sequence). The CDR3 is 13 residues long. The ends were cut back, 4 bases at V and 4 bases at J, with 8 bases in the middle. This chain's CDR3 is CASSLKPYNEQFF. The DNA for the CDR3 is TGTGCCAGCAGCCTAAAGCCGTACAATGAGCAGTTCTTC.

This clonotype was picked up many times. The chain joins TRBV27 to TRBJ2-7; no firm D call. V was pared by 6 bases and J by 0 bases, with 12 bases between. CDR3 length equals 14 residues. CDR1 and CDR2 from the germline V gene are MNHEY and SMNVEV (reference sequence). The CDR3 DNA reads as TGTGCCAGCAGATCCAGACCCTTCTCCTACGAGCAGTACTTC. Encoded protein: CASRSRPFSYEQYF.

This clonotype was counted ten times or more. V and J are TRBV12-3 or TRBV12-4 and TRBJ2-2; D call uncertain. V was cut by 6 bases and J by 5 bases, with 16 bases left in between. The length of the CDR3 is 15 residues. CDR3 amino acids: CASSPLSQGTGELFF. The CDR3 DNA reads as TGTGCCAGCAGCCCCCTGTCCCAAGGGACCGGGGAGCTGTTTTTT.

V usage is TRBV12-3 or TRBV12-4 and J usage is TRBJ2-1; 14 nucleotides line up with TRBD2. V shed 5 bases, J shed 10 bases, and the junction held 7 bases outside the gene matches. The CDR3 extends over 15 amino acids. Written as DNA, the CDR3 is TGTGCCAGCAGTCCCAGACTAGCGGGAGGGCCCGAGCAGTTCTTC. This codes for CASSPRLAGGPEQFF.

This clonotype was observed at least ten times. The rearrangement uses TRBV7-3 and TRBJ2-1; D is unresolved. In germline, CDR1 is SGHTA, CDR2 FQGTGA. The ends were cut back, 5 bases at V and 0 bases at J, with 11 bases in the middle. The CDR3 has 15 amino acids. CDR3 protein: CASSPGSTSYNEQFF. The CDR3, as DNA: TGTGCCAGCAGCCCCGGGTCCACCTCCTACAATGAGCAGTTCTTC.

This clonotype showed up just a few times. The CDR3 sequence is CASSEFVGSSYNEQFF. In DNA form, the CDR3 reads TGTGCCAGCAGTGAATTTGTGGGGAGCTCCTACAATGAGCAGTTCTTC. The chain uses TRBV6-1 and TRBJ2-1, with a tentative D call TRBD2 (5 bases). Deletions cut 2 bases from V and 0 bases from J, with 11 bases between. CDR1 and CDR2 from the germline V gene are MNHNS and SASEGT. This CDR3 region has 16 residues.

This clonotype was picked up a small number of times. Its ends do not fully match the called genes, so a read error is possible. J is TRBJ2-1 and V is TRBV7-3; the match to TRBD2 covers 8 bases. The germline V gene encodes CDR1 SGHTA and CDR2 FQGTGA. The CDR3 consists of 16 residues. The CDR3 region has the DNA TGCGCCAGCAGCCAAGGGCCCAGCGGGAGCATAAATGAGCAGTTCTTC. Its translation is CASSQGPSGSINEQFF.

The chain links TRBV11-2 to TRBJ2-4; no firm D call. V was pared by 5 bases and J by 3 bases, with 17 bases between. Germline CDR1 is SGHAT and CDR2 is FQNNGV. The CDR3 runs 16 residues. The CDR3 nucleotides read TGTGCCAGCAGCGACCTGCCAAGGGCCGACAAAAACATTCAGTACTTC. Protein: CASSDLPRADKNIQYF.

In this sample, this clonotype turned up many times. The chain combines TRBV7-9 with TRBJ2-5; D is undetermined. The germline V gene has CDR1 SEHNR and CDR2 FQNEAQ (reference sequence). This CDR3 is 13 amino acids long. Trimming cost V 1 base and J 5 bases, with 8 bases left between them. Here the CDR3 DNA reads TGTGCCAGCAGCTTAGTTAGCACGGAGACCCAGTACTTC. This translates into CASSLVSTETQYF.

The table lists this clonotype with a few counts. The rearrangement joins TRBV5-1 to TRBJ2-1, with 7 bases identical to TRBD2. The ends lost 5 bases at V and 8 bases at J; junction bases unmatched: 4. The CDR3 totals 12 residues. Looked up from germline, CDR1 is SGHRS and CDR2 is YFSETQ. The chain's CDR3 is CASRYAGDEQFF. The DNA for the CDR3 is TGCGCCAGCAGGTATGCGGGGGATGAGCAGTTCTTC.

The rearrangement uses TRBV7-9 and TRBJ2-5, with 12 bases fitting TRBD2. Germline assignment: CDR1 SEHNR and CDR2 FQNEAQ (reference sequence). Unmatched junction bases numbered 12, after V lost 5 bases and J lost 5 bases. The CDR3 spans 17 residues. This CDR3 reads CASSRYPTSGSVETQYF. The CDR3 DNA follows: TGTGCCAGCAGCCGATACCCGACTAGCGGGAGCGTTGAGACCCAGTACTTC.

The chain combines TRBV12-3 or TRBV12-4 with TRBJ2-7; D not certain. The CDR3 has 14 residues. The ends were cut back, 0 bases at V and 5 bases at J, with 11 bases in the middle. CDR3 nucleotide sequence: TGTGCCAGCAGTTTAGCACCTAGTTCAAACGAGCAGTACTTC. Amino acids: CASSLAPSSNEQYF.

The chain links TRBV12-3 or TRBV12-4 to TRBJ2-1; 8 bases are a match to TRBD1. V dropped 3 bases and J dropped 4; count of bases not matched to a gene: 5. The CDR3 is made up of 15 amino acids. The CDR3 here is CASSLTDRAYNEQFF. The CDR3 DNA sequence: TGTGCCAGCAGTTTGACGGACAGGGCATACAATGAGCAGTTCTTC.

V gene TRBV28 combines with J gene TRBJ2-5; D is uncertain. This CDR3 region has 13 residues. Trimming took off 2 bases at V and 5 bases at J, with 9 bases between the two ends. Looked up from germline, CDR1 is MDHEN and CDR2 is SYDVKM. CDR3 amino acids: CASSLNFQETQYF. In DNA form, the CDR3 reads TGTGCCAGCAGTTTAAATTTTCAGGAGACCCAGTACTTC.

The chain is built from TRBV12-3 or TRBV12-4 and TRBJ1-4, with a possible D match to TRBD1 (6 bases). V was cut by 3 bases and J by 7 bases, with 15 bases left in between. The CDR3 is 15 amino acids. Here the CDR3 DNA reads TGTGCCAGCAGTTTGGCACAGGGCGGGGGTGAAAAACTGTTTTTT. Protein product: CASSLAQGGGEKLFF.

The chain is built from TRBV7-6 and TRBJ1-1; D is possibly TRBD1 (5 bases). CDR1 is SGHVS and CDR2 is FNYEAQ in the germline V gene. V lost 5 bases and J lost 4, with 23 bases in between. The CDR3 extends over 17 amino acids. Here the CDR3 DNA reads TGTGCCAGCAGCCCCAGACGGCCGCAGGGCTTAGCCACTGAAGCTTTCTTT. Protein sequence: CASSPRRPQGLATEAFF.

This clonotype occurred many times. The chain carries TRBV7-2 and TRBJ2-4; TRBD2 is a possible D gene (6 bases). This CDR3 spans 14 amino acids. Trimming pared 1 base from V and 8 bases from J, leaving 12 bases between. Germline V gene data show CDR1 as SGHTA and CDR2 as FQGNSA. The CDR3 DNA reads as TGTGCCAGCAGCTTAGATGGGGGGTCGGACATTCAGTACTTC. Encoded protein: CASSLDGGSDIQYF.

This chain connects TRBV6-6 to TRBJ2-2; 12 bases are a match to TRBD2. Germline trimming cut 0 bases from V and 5 bases from J; bases unmatched to any gene: 7. Germline V gene sequence: CDR1 MNHNY, CDR2 SVGAGI (reference sequence). This CDR3 contains 18 residues. Here the CDR3 reads CASSYSGAGLAGTGELFF. CDR3 DNA: TGTGCCAGCAGTTACTCGGGGGCAGGACTAGCGGGAACCGGGGAGCTGTTTTTT.

This clonotype has at least ten counts. The CDR3: CASSQETRPYEQYF. CDR3 coding DNA: TGTGCCAGCAGCCAAGAAACCCGGCCCTACGAGCAGTACTTC. The chain carries TRBV3-1 and TRBJ2-7; D is undetermined. This CDR3 spans 14 amino acids. Germline CDR1 LGHDT, CDR2 YNNKEL (reference sequence). V dropped 0 bases and J dropped 2 bases, with 8 bases sitting between them.

This clonotype was observed many times. This chain joins TRBV7-3 and TRBJ2-5, with 7 nucleotides matching TRBD2. CDR1 and CDR2 (germline): SGHTA, FQGTGA. V dropped 5 bases and J dropped 1; count of bases not matched to a gene: 7. The CDR3 runs 15 residues. The CDR3 DNA is TGTGCCAGCAGCCGAAGAGGACTAGTCCAAGAGACCCAGTACTTC. Translated: CASSRRGLVQETQYF.

This clonotype was counted a few times. The V and J genes are TRBV6-1 and TRBJ1-3; no definite D call. The CDR3 has 16 residues. Germline CDR1 is MNHNS and CDR2 is SASEGT. Trimming stripped 6 bases from V and 1 base from J, with 16 bases between. The CDR3 nucleotides read TGTGCCAGCAGCCACGGTGGGAAAAGATCTGGAAACACCATATATTTT. Its protein product is CASSHGGKRSGNTIYF.

Details on this clonotype: Just one base apart from a much larger clone, this may be a read error. The gene calls are TRBV7-9 and TRBJ2-1, with TRBD2 identical over 9 bases. Germline CDR1 SEHNR, CDR2 FQNEAQ (reference sequence). CDR3 length equals 16 residues. The CDR3 DNA is TGCGCCAGCAGCTTGACTAGCGGCATCTCCTGCAATGAGCAGTTCTTC. The encoded protein is CASSLTSGISCNEQFF.

This clonotype occurred many times. The chain recombines TRBV11-2 with TRBJ2-7, with 8 bases aligning to TRBD2. The V segment lost 0 bases and the J segment 5 bases; nucleotides outside the gene matches: 9. Germline CDR1 reads SGHAT; CDR2 reads FQNNGV. This CDR3 contains 16 residues. The CDR3: CASSLESSGLVDEQYF. The CDR3 DNA reads TGTGCCAGCAGCTTAGAGTCTAGCGGGCTCGTCGACGAGCAGTACTTC.

The chain couples TRBV18 to TRBJ1-3; D may be TRBD1 (5 bases). The CDR3 extends over 16 amino acids. Germline V lookup: CDR1 KGHSH, CDR2 LQKENI. Deletions cut 3 bases from V and 0 bases from J, with 12 bases between. The CDR3 DNA follows: TGTGCCAGCTCACCTCGCTCAGGGAACTCTGGAAACACCATATATTTT. Protein product: CASSPRSGNSGNTIYF.

This chain connects TRBV12-5 to TRBJ2-7, with D possibly being TRBD2 (6 bases). Germline V gives CDR1 LGHNT, CDR2 FRNRAP. V was cut by 0 bases and J by 3 bases, with 12 bases left in between. This CDR3 has 15 residues. The CDR3 spells CASGLVTGTRYEQYF. CDR3 DNA sequence: TGTGCTAGTGGTTTGGTTACCGGGACTCGCTACGAGCAGTACTTC.

Points on this clonotype: One junction end disagrees with the germline gene, perhaps due to a read error. The chain uses TRBV11-3 and TRBJ2-3; no firm D call. The CDR3 is 11 amino acids. The germline V gene has CDR1 SGHNT and CDR2 YENEEA. CDR3 residues: CVSSFGYTQYF. The CDR3 DNA follows: TGTGTCAGCAGCTTTGGGTATACGCAGTATTTT.

This clonotype was picked up many times. V and J are TRBV27 and TRBJ1-2; the D gene is possibly TRBD1 (6 bases). The CDR3 consists of 14 residues. Germline CDR1 and CDR2: MNHEY and SMNVEV (reference sequence). V lost 0 bases and J 5 bases, leaving 10 bases between the germline ends. CDR3 in DNA: TGTGCCAGCAGTTTATCCGGAGGGGGATATGGCTACACCTTC. Translated, it gives CASSLSGGGYGYTF.

The CDR3 DNA is TGTGCCAGCAGTGATGTGGACAGGGCGAACACTGAAGCTTTCTTT. It codes for CASSDVDRANTEAFF. The rearrangement links TRBV2 to TRBJ1-1, with 8 bases fitting TRBD1. There are 15 residues in the CDR3. J lost 1 base, V lost 3 bases, and 4 bases had no gene match. Germline V CDR1 and CDR2: SNHLY, FYNNEI.

The genes are TRBV20-1 and TRBJ2-3, with D perhaps TRBD1 or TRBD2 (5 bases each). This CDR3 contains 17 residues. Trimming pared 1 base from V and 4 bases from J, leaving 21 bases between. Germline V lookup: CDR1 DFQATT, CDR2 SNEGSKA (reference sequence). The CDR3: CSARGSPGRGGADTQYF. CDR3 DNA: TGCAGTGCTAGAGGATCGCCAGGGCGCGGAGGTGCAGATACGCAGTATTTT.

This clonotype has a handful of counts. The rearrangement links TRBV6-1 to TRBJ1-2, with 10 bases aligning to TRBD1. CDR3 length: 15 amino acids. Trimming cost V 5 bases and J 8 bases; bases outside gene matches: 11. CDR1 is MNHNS and CDR2 is SASEGT in the germline V gene. This CDR3 is CASSPPPDRGRGYTF. Here the CDR3 DNA reads TGTGCCAGCAGTCCACCTCCCGACAGGGGGCGAGGCTACACCTTC.